These 32 T cell receptor beta chains came from one sample sequenced in a study of blood T cell repertoires in COVID-19. Profiling relied on immunoSEQ multiplex PCR, and the TCRdb table lists in-frame clones only, not all of them. The sample gives about 310,000 clones, approximately 86% of which show up once; roughly 2.1% is in the top ten. Material for sequencing was peripheral blood. The receptors were gathered from a man aged 18 to 30 with active or convalescent COVID-19.

The V gene is TRBV6-2 or TRBV6-3, the J gene TRBJ2-6, with D perhaps assigned TRBD1 or TRBD2 (5 bases each). The CDR3 has 16 amino acids. Germline V gene lookup returns CDR1 MNHEY and CDR2 SVGEGT. Trimming removed 5 bases at V and 0 bases at J, with 11 bases between. The CDR3 here is CASSDYRRSGANVLTF. As DNA, the CDR3 is TGTGCCAGCAGTGACTACAGGCGCTCTGGGGCCAACGTCCTGACTTTC.

The V and J genes are TRBV7-3 and TRBJ2-5, with a possible D match to TRBD2 (6 bases). Trimming removed 1 base at V and 1 base at J, with 7 bases between. CDR1 is SGHTA and CDR2 is FQGTGA in the germline V gene. There are 14 residues in the CDR3. CDR3 nucleotides: TGTGCCAGCAGCTTAAACGGGGGCCAAGAGACCCAGTACTTC. Translated, it gives CASSLNGGQETQYF.

The chain links TRBV6-5 to TRBJ2-1, with D perhaps TRBD2 (5 bases). The V end lost 6 bases, the J end lost 9 bases, and 9 bases lay between the germline ends. Per the germline V gene, CDR1 is MNHEY and CDR2 is SVGAGI. The CDR3 runs to 11 residues. The CDR3 is CASSEGTEQFF. The CDR3 DNA reads TGTGCCAGCAGCGAGGGAACTGAGCAGTTCTTC.

This clone was detected a few times. The chain couples TRBV6-1 to TRBJ2-7; D not certain. Trimming removed 3 bases from V and 4 bases from J, with 7 bases in between. The CDR3 is made up of 12 amino acids. Germline V gene lookup returns CDR1 MNHNS and CDR2 SASEGT. CDR3 residues: CASSESKYEQYF. As DNA, the CDR3 is TGTGCCAGCAGTGAGTCTAAATACGAGCAGTACTTC.

The chain couples TRBV15 to TRBJ2-7; 9 nucleotides line up with TRBD2. The CDR3 sequence is 16 residues long. Per germline, CDR1 LNHNV and CDR2 YYDKDF (reference sequence). Unmatched junction bases numbered 10, after V lost 1 base and J lost 6 bases. CDR3 protein: CATSRGLAGGSVEQYF. The CDR3 nucleotides read TGTGCCACCAGCAGAGGACTTGCGGGGGGGTCCGTCGAGCAGTACTTC.

This clone was observed once. The chain has TRBV7-9 and TRBJ1-1, with 7 bases fitting TRBD1. CDR3 length: 14 residues. Germline V gene sequence: CDR1 SEHNR, CDR2 FQNEAQ (reference sequence). J gave up 5 bases and V 4 bases, and 7 bases lay outside the gene matches. The CDR3 is CASSWNRGGTEAFF. CDR3 DNA: TGTGCCAGCAGCTGGAACAGGGGCGGGACTGAAGCTTTCTTT.

The chain is built from TRBV28 and TRBJ1-5; TRBD1 aligns across 7 bases. Unmatched junction bases numbered 8, after V lost 3 bases and J lost 3 bases. Germline lookup yields CDR1 MDHEN and CDR2 SYDVKM. This CDR3 has 16 amino acids. CDR3 coding DNA: TGTGCCAGCAGTTTCCGGGCAGGGGGTAACAATCAGCCCCAGCATTTT. Amino acid sequence: CASSFRAGGNNQPQHF.

J is TRBJ2-2 and V is TRBV7-9; TRBD2 matches at 8 bases. The germline CDR1 and CDR2 sequences are SEHNR and FQNEAQ (reference sequence). The CDR3 is made up of 15 amino acids. Losses at the gene ends were 3 bases for V and 5 bases for J; bases not matched to a gene: 5. DNA for the CDR3: TGTGCCAGCAGCTTTAAGCGGGAGTCTACCGGGGAGCTGTTTTTT. Translation: CASSFKRESTGELFF.

The chain combines TRBV9 with TRBJ1-1, with 8 bases lining up with TRBD1. CDR3 length: 15 residues. V shed 3 bases and J 0 bases; nucleotides not matched to a gene: 4. Germline values: CDR1 SGDLS, CDR2 YYNGEE. CDR3 bases: TGTGCCAGCAGCGCGGAGGACAGGGTGAACACTGAAGCTTTCTTT. Translation: CASSAEDRVNTEAFF.

The chain recombines TRBV2 with TRBJ2-1; 10 bases are a match to TRBD2. Germline CDR1 SNHLY, CDR2 FYNNEI. This CDR3 region has 14 residues. Trimming cost V 7 bases and J 7 bases; bases outside gene matches: 7. CDR3 sequence: CASTRLAGVNEQFF. As DNA, the CDR3 is TGTGCCAGCACACGACTAGCGGGTGTAAATGAGCAGTTCTTC.

The V and J genes are TRBV7-9 and TRBJ1-4, with TRBD1 as a possible D gene (5 bases). The germline V and J ends were trimmed by 5 bases and 0 bases, with 7 bases remaining between them. The CDR3 is made up of 14 amino acids. Germline V gene sequence: CDR1 SEHNR, CDR2 FQNEAQ (reference sequence). CDR3 sequence (DNA): TGTGCCAGCAGCCCGACAGCAACTAATGAAAAACTGTTTTTT. Encoded protein: CASSPTATNEKLFF.

This chain links TRBV9 with TRBJ2-7; D gene ambiguous. V lost 0 bases and J 2 bases, leaving 12 bases between the germline ends. This CDR3 spans 15 amino acids. CDR1 is SGDLS, CDR2 YYNGEE, per germline. The CDR3 coding sequence is TGTGCCAGCAGCGTAGCCCCGCGGTCAACCTACGAGCAGTACTTC. This encodes CASSVAPRSTYEQYF.

The V gene is TRBV11-3, the J gene TRBJ2-2; TRBD1 matches 8 bases. The CDR3 loop spans 17 amino acids. V trimming: 1 base; J trimming: 4 bases; junction bases outside the gene matches: 8. Per germline, CDR1 SGHNT and CDR2 YENEEA. CDR3 nucleotide sequence: TGTGCCAGCAGCTTAGGAGGAGGACAGGGCCCCACCGGGGAGCTGTTTTTT. This codes for CASSLGGGQGPTGELFF.

CDR3 in amino acids: CASSPPRGGRNYEQYF. In DNA, the CDR3 is TGTGCCAGCTCACCACCGCGCGGGGGGCGAAACTACGAGCAGTACTTC. The gene calls are TRBV18 and TRBJ2-7; 8 bases align to TRBD2. The CDR3 covers 16 residues. V shed 0 bases and J 3 bases; nucleotides not matched to a gene: 7. The germline V gene encodes CDR1 KGHSH and CDR2 LQKENI.

This clone has only one observation. This chain joins TRBV12-3 or TRBV12-4 and TRBJ1-2, with TRBD1 as a possible D gene (6 bases). The CDR3 is 13 residues long. V was cut by 5 bases and J by 8 bases, with 15 bases left in between. CDR3 nucleotide sequence: TGTGCCAGCAGTGGGACAACCGGATGGGGCTACACCTTC. This gives the protein CASSGTTGWGYTF.

The chain uses TRBV28 and TRBJ2-7; D remains ambiguous. This CDR3 has 15 residues. The germline V gene has CDR1 MDHEN and CDR2 SYDVKM. The V end was cut by 8 bases, the J end by 9 bases, with 26 bases between. The DNA of the CDR3 is TGTGCCAGCCAAGATTTCCCAAACCCACTACGTCGGCAGTACTTC. It specifies CASQDFPNPLRRQYF.

J is TRBJ1-6 and V is TRBV10-3; 8 nucleotides align to TRBD1. V lost 11 bases and J lost 9; bases outside the gene matches: 9. Germline V gene data show CDR1 as ENHRY and CDR2 as SYGVKD. The CDR3 length is 13 residues. The CDR3 loop is CAATGQAPSPLHF. CDR3 DNA sequence: TGTGCCGCAACGGGACAGGCCCCTTCACCCCTCCACTTT.

This chain's CDR3 is CASSERTSGSLYGIETQYF. The DNA of the CDR3 is TGTGCCAGCAGCGAACGGACTAGCGGGAGTCTATATGGTATTGAGACCCAGTACTTC. The V call is TRBV9, the J call TRBJ2-5, with TRBD2 matching 13 bases. V lost 3 bases and J lost 5; bases outside the gene matches: 16. Germline assignment: CDR1 SGDLS and CDR2 YYNGEE. The CDR3 loop spans 19 amino acids. The whole variable domain, filled in from reference TRBV9 and TRBJ2-5, reads DSGVTQTPKHLITATGQRVTLRCSPRSGDLSVYWYQQSLDQGLQFLIQYYNGEERAKGNILERFSAQQFPDLHSELNLSSLELGDSALYFCASSERTSGSLYGIETQYFGPGTRLLVL.

J is TRBJ1-5 and V is TRBV24-1, with 10 bases identical to TRBD1. The V gene end was trimmed by 9 bases and the J gene end by 6 bases; junction bases not matched to a gene: 19. CDR3 length: 18 residues. CDR1 is KGHDR, CDR2 SFDVKD, per germline. The CDR3 sequence is CATGSRDRGDPCAQPQHF. The CDR3 DNA reads TGTGCCACCGGATCCCGGGACAGGGGAGATCCATGCGCTCAGCCCCAGCATTTT.

The V and J genes are TRBV14 and TRBJ1-1; no clear D gene. This CDR3 region has 14 residues. V shed 0 bases and J shed 3 bases, with 8 bases lying between them. Germline V gives CDR1 SGHDN, CDR2 FVKESK. CDR3 protein: CASSQDPADTEAFF. CDR3 coding DNA: TGTGCCAGCAGCCAAGATCCGGCGGACACTGAAGCTTTCTTT.

The chain recombines TRBV5-8 with TRBJ1-5; 8 bases agree with TRBD1. The CDR3 spans 14 residues. Trimming removed 4 bases from V and 6 bases from J; junction bases left unmatched: 6. Per germline, CDR1 SGHTS and CDR2 YDEGEE. Here the CDR3 DNA reads TGTGCCAGCAGCCCGGGACAGGTCGCTCAGCCCCAGCATTTT. This sequence encodes CASSPGQVAQPQHF. Using reference TRBV5-8 and TRBJ1-5 for the parts outside the CDR3, the full variable domain is EAGVTQSPTHLIKTRGQQATLRCSPISGHTSVYWYQQALGLGLQFLLWYDEGEERNRGNFPPRFSGRQFPNYSSELNVNALELEDSALYLCASSPGQVAQPQHFGDGTRLSIL.

Turning to this clone: The sample has other DNA sequences that encode this CDR3 too. V and J are TRBV19 and TRBJ1-5; D remains ambiguous. Germline CDR1 and CDR2: LNHDA and SQIVND (reference sequence). V lost 1 base and J 4 bases, leaving 5 bases between the germline ends. This CDR3 has 13 residues. In DNA, the CDR3 is TGTGCCAGTAGTATAGGAGGGAATCAGCCCCAGCATTTT. Its translation: CASSIGGNQPQHF.

In its sample, this clone was seen a few times. The genes are TRBV28 and TRBJ2-7, with 9 bases identical to TRBD2. Germline assignment: CDR1 MDHEN and CDR2 SYDVKM. The CDR3 sequence is 12 residues long. The J segment lost 4 bases and the V segment lost 7 bases, leaving 2 bases of the junction unmatched. CDR3 sequence reads: CASTSGRYEQYF. CDR3 DNA sequence: TGTGCCAGCACCAGCGGGAGGTACGAGCAGTACTTC.

The chain couples TRBV27 to TRBJ1-1, with a possible D match to TRBD1 (6 bases). CDR3 length equals 13 residues. The V gene's germline CDR1 is MNHEY and CDR2 SMNVEV (reference sequence). Trimming removed 0 bases at V and 4 bases at J, with 6 bases between. The CDR3 nucleotides are TGTGCCAGCAGTTTATCAGGGGGCACTGAAGCTTTCTTT. It is translated as CASSLSGGTEAFF.

This chain links TRBV5-5 with TRBJ1-5, with 9 bases aligning to TRBD1. V gave up 3 bases and J gave up 5 bases; unmatched junction bases: 9. CDR1 SGHKS and CDR2 YYEKEE come from the germline V gene (reference sequence). The CDR3 is 16 residues long. The CDR3 nucleotides read TGTGCCAGCAGCTACCGAACAGGGGGCGACGATCAGCCCCAGCATTTT. Translating gives CASSYRTGGDDQPQHF.

The rearrangement uses TRBV15 and TRBJ2-7; 8 positions agree with TRBD1. V shed 5 bases, J shed 0 bases, and the junction held 12 bases outside the gene matches. The V gene's germline CDR1 is LNHNV and CDR2 YYDKDF (reference sequence). CDR3 length equals 17 residues. The DNA of the CDR3 is TGTGCCACCAGCGGCACCGGGACAGGCTTATTCTCCTACGAGCAGTACTTC. Encoded protein: CATSGTGTGLFSYEQYF. The full variable domain, completed using reference TRBV15 and TRBJ2-7, is DAMVIQNPRYQVTQFGKPVTLSCSQTLNHNVMYWYQQKSSQAPKLLFHYYDKDFNNEADTPDNFQSRRPNTSFCFLDIRSPGLGDTAMYLCATSGTGTGLFSYEQYFGPGTRLTVT.

The rearrangement links TRBV3-1 (or the pseudogene TRBV3-2) to TRBJ1-4; the D is unclear. Germline assignment: CDR1 LGHDT and CDR2 YNNKEL (reference sequence). V was pared by 1 base and J by 10 bases, with 10 bases between. The CDR3 contains 13 residues. CDR3 loop: CASSQGPSGKLFF. The DNA for the CDR3 is TGTGCCAGCAGCCAAGGACCAAGCGGAAAACTGTTTTTT.

J is TRBJ1-5 and V is TRBV3-1 (or the pseudogene TRBV3-2); D possibly corresponds to TRBD1 (5 bases). Per the germline V gene, CDR1 is LGHDT and CDR2 is YNNKEL (reference sequence). The CDR3 has 16 amino acids. Trimming stripped 1 base from V and 5 bases from J, with 15 bases between. CDR3 in amino acids: CASSQGVVGGDQPQHF. CDR3 nucleotides: TGTGCCAGCAGCCAAGGGGTAGTGGGGGGTGATCAGCCCCAGCATTTT.

The chain combines TRBV9 with TRBJ1-1; D is perhaps TRBD1 (6 bases). This CDR3 is built from 19 residues. Trimming shortened V by 3 bases and J by 1 base, and 25 bases separated the two germline ends. Germline V CDR1 and CDR2: SGDLS, YYNGEE. This CDR3 reads CASSGGVPGHLLKNTEAFF. The CDR3 DNA follows: TGTGCCAGCAGCGGGGGAGTCCCGGGACATCTTCTAAAGAACACTGAAGCTTTCTTT.

The CDR3 sequence: CASSLLTGYNEQFF. CDR3 nucleotides: TGTGCCAGCAGTTTGTTGACAGGGTACAATGAGCAGTTCTTC. The J gene is TRBJ2-1, the V gene TRBV27, with TRBD1 matching over 7 bases. The germline V gene has CDR1 MNHEY and CDR2 SMNVEV (reference sequence). The V segment lost 3 bases and the J segment 4 bases; nucleotides outside the gene matches: 3. This CDR3 is 14 amino acids long.

The genes are TRBV11-2 and TRBJ1-1; possibly TRBD1 for D (5 bases). Per germline, CDR1 SGHAT and CDR2 FQNNGV. The CDR3 is 14 amino acids. V was clipped by 7 bases and J by 1 base, with 13 bases between them. CDR3 loop: CASTINTGNTEAFF. The CDR3 DNA reads TGTGCCAGCACCATAAACACAGGGAACACTGAAGCTTTCTTT.

This clone was observed once. The chain links TRBV25-1 to TRBJ1-1, with 7 bases matching TRBD1. The J segment lost 0 bases and the V segment lost 6 bases, leaving 4 bases of the junction unmatched. This CDR3 region has 14 residues. From germline, CDR1 is MGHDK and CDR2 SYGVNS. The CDR3 loop reads CASSGQALNTEAFF. CDR3 nucleotides: TGTGCCAGCAGCGGACAGGCATTGAACACTGAAGCTTTCTTT.